Here is one TCR beta chain with its context. The antigen remains undetermined. The ends lost 4 bases at V and 1 base at J; junction bases unmatched: 3. CDR1 LGHNA and CDR2 YSLEER come from the germline V gene. The CDR3 is made up of 14 amino acids. The sample comes from a study of T cell responses to AZD1222 COVID-19 vaccine. Overall study findings and caveats: Spike as a whole was targeted by vaccine-associated CD4 TCRs, dominant at 160-218 and 743-854. Donors were largely white British and mainly female; clonal diversity was possibly underestimated. Repertoire samples came only from after the peak T cell response.

The table came from immunoSEQ multiplex PCR; TCRdb's copy has only in-frame clones and leaves some out. The sample contains approximately 50,000 clones, around 86% of which appear only once. Researchers grouped second doses given at about 4 or about 12 weeks into one pool. The J gene is TRBJ1-1, the V gene TRBV4-3; 7 nucleotides agree with TRBD1. This receptor was taken from an adult who received the AZD1222 COVID-19 vaccine. The specimen was peripheral blood, collected 28 days after the second AZD1222 dose. The CDR3 sequence is CASSLGTANTEAFF. DNA of the CDR3: TGCGCCAGCAGCCTCGGGACAGCGAACACTGAAGCTTTCTTT.